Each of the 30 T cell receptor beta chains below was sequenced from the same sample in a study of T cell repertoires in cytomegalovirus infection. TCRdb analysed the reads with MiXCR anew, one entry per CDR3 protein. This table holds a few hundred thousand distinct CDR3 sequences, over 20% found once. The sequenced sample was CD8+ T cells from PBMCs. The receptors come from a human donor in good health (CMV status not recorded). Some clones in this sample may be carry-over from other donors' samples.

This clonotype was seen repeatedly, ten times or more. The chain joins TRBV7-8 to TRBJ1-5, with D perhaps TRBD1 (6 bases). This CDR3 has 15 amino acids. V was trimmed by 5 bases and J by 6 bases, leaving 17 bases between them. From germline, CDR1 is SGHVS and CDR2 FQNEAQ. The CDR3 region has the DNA TGTGCCAGCAGCCCGCAGACAGGATTTGGTCAGCCCCAGCATTTT. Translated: CASSPQTGFGQPQHF.

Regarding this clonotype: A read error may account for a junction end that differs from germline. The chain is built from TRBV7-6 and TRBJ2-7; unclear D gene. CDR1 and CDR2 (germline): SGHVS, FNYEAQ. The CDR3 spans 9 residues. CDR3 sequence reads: CASSSHVTF. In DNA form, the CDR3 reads TGTGCCAGCAGCTCCCACGTTACCTTC.

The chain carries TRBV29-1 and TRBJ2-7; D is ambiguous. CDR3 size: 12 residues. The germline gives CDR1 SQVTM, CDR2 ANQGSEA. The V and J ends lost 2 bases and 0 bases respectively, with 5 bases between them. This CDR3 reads CSVELSSYEQYF. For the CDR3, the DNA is TGCAGCGTTGAACTGAGCTCCTACGAGCAGTACTTC.

Written as DNA, the CDR3 is TGTGCCAGCAGCCCTACTAGCGGGACCAACAATGAGCAGTTCTTC. Its protein product is CASSPTSGTNNEQFF. V usage is TRBV7-8 and J usage is TRBJ2-1, with 10 bases identical to TRBD2. From germline, CDR1 is SGHVS and CDR2 FQNEAQ. V was pared by 5 bases and J by 5 bases, with 6 bases of the junction left unmatched. The CDR3 loop spans 15 amino acids. The variable domain in full, completed from reference TRBV7-8 and TRBJ2-1, reads GAGVSQSPRYKVAKRGQDVALRCDPISGHVSLFWYQQALGQGPEFLTYFQNEAQLDKSGLPSDRFFAERPEGSVSTLKIQRTQQEDSAVYLCASSPTSGTNNEQFFGPGTRLTVL.

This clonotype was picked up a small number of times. The CDR3 sequence is CASSVWGADTQYF. The CDR3 coding sequence is TGTGCCAGCAGCGTATGGGGTGCAGATACGCAGTATTTT. The chain links TRBV9 to TRBJ2-3; D remains ambiguous. V was trimmed by 1 base and J by 4 bases, leaving 7 bases between them. This CDR3 has 13 residues. Germline CDR1 SGDLS, CDR2 YYNGEE.

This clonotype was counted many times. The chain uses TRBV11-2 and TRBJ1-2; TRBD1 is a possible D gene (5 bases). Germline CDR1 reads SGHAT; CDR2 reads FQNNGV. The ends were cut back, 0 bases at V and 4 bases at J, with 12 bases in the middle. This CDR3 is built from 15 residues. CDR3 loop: CASSLEARDRYGYTF. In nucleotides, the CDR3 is TGTGCCAGCAGCTTAGAGGCCAGGGATCGCTATGGCTACACCTTC.

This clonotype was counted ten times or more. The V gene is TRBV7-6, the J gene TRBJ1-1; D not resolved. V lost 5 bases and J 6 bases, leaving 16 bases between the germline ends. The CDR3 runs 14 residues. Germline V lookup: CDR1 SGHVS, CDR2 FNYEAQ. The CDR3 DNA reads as TGTGCCAGCAGCCCTAATTCAGTGTTGGCTGAAGCTTTCTTT. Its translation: CASSPNSVLAEAFF.

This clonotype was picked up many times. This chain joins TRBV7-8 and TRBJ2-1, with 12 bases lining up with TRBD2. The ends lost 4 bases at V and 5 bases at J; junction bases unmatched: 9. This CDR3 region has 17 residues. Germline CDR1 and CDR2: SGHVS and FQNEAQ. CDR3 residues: CASSSLAGGWGDNEQFF. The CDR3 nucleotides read TGTGCCAGCAGCTCCCTAGCGGGGGGGTGGGGGGACAATGAGCAGTTCTTC.

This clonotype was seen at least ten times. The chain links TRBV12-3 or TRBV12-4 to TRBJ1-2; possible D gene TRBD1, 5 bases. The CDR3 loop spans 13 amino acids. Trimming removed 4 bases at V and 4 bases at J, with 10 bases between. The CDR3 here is CASSSGQVYGYTF. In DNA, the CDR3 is TGTGCCAGCAGTTCCGGACAAGTCTATGGCTACACCTTC.

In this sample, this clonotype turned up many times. CDR3 sequence: CASSPGPSGDNEQFF. CDR3 nucleotides: TGTGCCAGCAGCCCCGGTCCCTCAGGGGACAATGAGCAGTTCTTC. The chain joins TRBV7-9 to TRBJ2-1; tentative D call: TRBD1 (6 bases). The V end was cut by 5 bases, the J end by 5 bases, with 16 bases between. The CDR3 has 15 amino acids. The germline V gene encodes CDR1 SEHNR and CDR2 FQNEAQ (reference sequence).

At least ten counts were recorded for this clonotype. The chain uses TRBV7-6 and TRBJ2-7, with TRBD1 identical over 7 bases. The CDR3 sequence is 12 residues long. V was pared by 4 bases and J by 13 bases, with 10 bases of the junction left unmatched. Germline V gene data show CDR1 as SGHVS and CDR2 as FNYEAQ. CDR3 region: CASSSGTVPRYF. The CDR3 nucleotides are TGTGCCAGCAGCTCCGGGACAGTCCCGCGCTACTTC.

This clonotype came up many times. The CDR3 region has the DNA TGTGCCAGCAGCTTCGAAGCAACTGGGGAGCAGTACTTC. Amino acid sequence: CASSFEATGEQYF. The V gene is TRBV7-9, the J gene TRBJ2-7; D unresolved. V shed 3 bases and J shed 7 bases, with 13 bases lying between them. This CDR3 is 13 amino acids long. Germline loops: CDR1 SEHNR, CDR2 FQNEAQ (reference sequence).

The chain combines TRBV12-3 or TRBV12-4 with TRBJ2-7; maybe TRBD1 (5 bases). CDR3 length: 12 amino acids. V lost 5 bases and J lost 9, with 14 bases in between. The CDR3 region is CASSVGSQAQYF. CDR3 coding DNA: TGTGCCAGCAGTGTGGGGTCACAGGCGCAGTACTTC.

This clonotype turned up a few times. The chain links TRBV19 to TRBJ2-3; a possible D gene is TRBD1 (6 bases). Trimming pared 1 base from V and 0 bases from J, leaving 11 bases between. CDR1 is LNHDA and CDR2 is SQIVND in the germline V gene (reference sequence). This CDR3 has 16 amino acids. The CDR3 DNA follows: TGTGCCAGTAGTATAGTAGGAACAGGGAGCACAGATACGCAGTATTTT. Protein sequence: CASSIVGTGSTDTQYF.

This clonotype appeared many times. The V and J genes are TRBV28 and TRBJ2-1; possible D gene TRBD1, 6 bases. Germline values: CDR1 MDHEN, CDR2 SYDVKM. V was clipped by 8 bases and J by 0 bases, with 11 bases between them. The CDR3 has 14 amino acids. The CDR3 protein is CASRQESSYNEQFF. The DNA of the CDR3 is TGTGCCAGCCGACAGGAGAGCTCCTACAATGAGCAGTTCTTC.

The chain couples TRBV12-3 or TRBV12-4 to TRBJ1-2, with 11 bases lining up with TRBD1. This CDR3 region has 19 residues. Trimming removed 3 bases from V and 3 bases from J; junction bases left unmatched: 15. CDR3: CASSFRQDRGPIGDYGYTF. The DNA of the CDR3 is TGTGCCAGCAGTTTCCGTCAGGACAGGGGGCCAATTGGCGACTATGGCTACACCTTC.

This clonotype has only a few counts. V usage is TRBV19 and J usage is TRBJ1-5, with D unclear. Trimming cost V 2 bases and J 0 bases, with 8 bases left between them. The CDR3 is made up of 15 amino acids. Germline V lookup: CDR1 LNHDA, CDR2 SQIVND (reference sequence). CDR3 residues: CASSITEYSNQPQHF. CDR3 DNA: TGTGCCAGTAGTATAACGGAATATAGCAATCAGCCCCAGCATTTT. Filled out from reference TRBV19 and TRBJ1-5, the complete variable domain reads DGGITQSPKYLFRKEGQNVTLSCEQNLNHDAMYWYRQDPGQGLRLIYYSQIVNDFQKGDIAEGYSVSREKKESFPLTVTSAQKNPTAFYLCASSITEYSNQPQHFGDGTRLSIL.

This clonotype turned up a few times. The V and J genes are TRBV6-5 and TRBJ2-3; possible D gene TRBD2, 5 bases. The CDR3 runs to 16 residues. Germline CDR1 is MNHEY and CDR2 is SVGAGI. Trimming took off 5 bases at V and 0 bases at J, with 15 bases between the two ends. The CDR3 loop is CASSPLRTPSTDTQYF. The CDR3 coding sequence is TGTGCCAGCAGTCCCCTTAGGACTCCTAGCACAGATACGCAGTATTTT.

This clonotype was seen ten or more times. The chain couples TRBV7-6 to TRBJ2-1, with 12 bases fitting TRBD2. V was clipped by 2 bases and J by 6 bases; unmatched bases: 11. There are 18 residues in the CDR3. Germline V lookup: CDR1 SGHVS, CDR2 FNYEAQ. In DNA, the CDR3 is TGTGCCAGCAGCTTACTAGCGGGGGGGCCCCTCCCTTTCAATGAGCAGTTCTTC. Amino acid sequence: CASSLLAGGPLPFNEQFF.

The CDR3 nucleotides are TGTGCCAGCAGCCAAAACGGGGGCACCCGGACAGGGGGCCGGGAGCAGTTCTTC. It specifies CASSQNGGTRTGGREQFF. V and J are TRBV3-1 and TRBJ2-1, with 11 nucleotides matching TRBD1. This CDR3 has 18 amino acids. Germline assignment: CDR1 LGHDT and CDR2 YNNKEL (reference sequence). Germline trimming cut 2 bases from V and 10 bases from J; bases unmatched to any gene: 16.

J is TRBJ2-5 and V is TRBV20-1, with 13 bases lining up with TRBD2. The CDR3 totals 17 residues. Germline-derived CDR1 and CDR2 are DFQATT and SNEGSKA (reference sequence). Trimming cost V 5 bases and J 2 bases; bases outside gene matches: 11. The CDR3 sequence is CSALRLAGGPHQETQYF. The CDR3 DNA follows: TGCAGTGCTTTGCGACTAGCGGGGGGCCCCCATCAAGAGACCCAGTACTTC.

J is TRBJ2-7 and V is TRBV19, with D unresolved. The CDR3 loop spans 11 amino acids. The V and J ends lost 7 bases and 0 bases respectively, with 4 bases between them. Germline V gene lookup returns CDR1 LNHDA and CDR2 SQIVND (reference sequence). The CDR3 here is CASMGSYEQYF. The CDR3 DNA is TGTGCCAGTATGGGCTCCTACGAGCAGTACTTC.

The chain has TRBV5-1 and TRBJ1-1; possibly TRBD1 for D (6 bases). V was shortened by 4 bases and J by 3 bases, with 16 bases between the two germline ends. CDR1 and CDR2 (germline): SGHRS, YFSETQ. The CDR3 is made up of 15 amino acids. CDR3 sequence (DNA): TGCGCCAGCAGCGGTGGGGACACTCGAGACACTGAAGCTTTCTTT. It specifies CASSGGDTRDTEAFF.

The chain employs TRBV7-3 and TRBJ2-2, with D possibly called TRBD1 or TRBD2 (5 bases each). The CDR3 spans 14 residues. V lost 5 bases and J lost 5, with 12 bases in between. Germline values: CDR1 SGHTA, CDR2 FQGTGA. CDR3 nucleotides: TGTGCCAGCAGCAGGGGACCGGTTACCGGGGAGCTGTTTTTT. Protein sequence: CASSRGPVTGELFF.

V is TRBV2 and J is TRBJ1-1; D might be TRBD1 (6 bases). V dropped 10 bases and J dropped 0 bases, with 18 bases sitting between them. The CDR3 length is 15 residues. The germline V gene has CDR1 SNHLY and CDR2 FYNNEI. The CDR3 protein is CATQGPQGLNTEAFF. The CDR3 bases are TGTGCCACCCAGGGACCCCAGGGGTTGAACACTGAAGCTTTCTTT.

In DNA, the CDR3 is TGTGCCACCAGTCCTGCCGGCAATCAGCCCCAGCATTTT. Its translation: CATSPAGNQPQHF. This chain joins TRBV24-1 and TRBJ1-5, with D hard to call. Trimming cost V 6 bases and J 2 bases, with 7 bases left between them. Germline loops: CDR1 KGHDR, CDR2 SFDVKD. The CDR3 length is 13 residues.

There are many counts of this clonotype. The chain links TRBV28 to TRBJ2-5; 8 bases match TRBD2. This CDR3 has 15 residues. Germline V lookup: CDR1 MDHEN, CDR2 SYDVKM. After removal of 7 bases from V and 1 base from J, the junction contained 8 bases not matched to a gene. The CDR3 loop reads CASNPKRGPQETQYF. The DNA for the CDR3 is TGTGCCAGCAACCCTAAGCGGGGGCCCCAAGAGACCCAGTACTTC.

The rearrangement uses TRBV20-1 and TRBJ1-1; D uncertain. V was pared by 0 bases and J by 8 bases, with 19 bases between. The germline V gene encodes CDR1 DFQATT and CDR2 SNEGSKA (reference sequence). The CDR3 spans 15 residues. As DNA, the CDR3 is TGCAGTGCTAGAGATGGGTGGCTTCCTATGATAGAAGCTTTCTTT. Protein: CSARDGWLPMIEAFF.

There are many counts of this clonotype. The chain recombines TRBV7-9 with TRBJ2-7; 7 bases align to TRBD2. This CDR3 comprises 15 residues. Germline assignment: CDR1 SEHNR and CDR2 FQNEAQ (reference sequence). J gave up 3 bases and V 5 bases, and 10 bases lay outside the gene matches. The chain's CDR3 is CASSPPRTRVYEQYF. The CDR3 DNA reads TGTGCCAGCAGCCCCCCCCGGACTAGAGTCTACGAGCAGTACTTC.

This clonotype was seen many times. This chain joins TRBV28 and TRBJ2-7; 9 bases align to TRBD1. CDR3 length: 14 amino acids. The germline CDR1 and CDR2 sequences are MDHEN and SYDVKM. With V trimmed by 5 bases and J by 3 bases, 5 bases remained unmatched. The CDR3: CASSPTGQGYEQYF. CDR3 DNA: TGTGCCAGCAGTCCTACGGGACAGGGCTACGAGCAGTACTTC.